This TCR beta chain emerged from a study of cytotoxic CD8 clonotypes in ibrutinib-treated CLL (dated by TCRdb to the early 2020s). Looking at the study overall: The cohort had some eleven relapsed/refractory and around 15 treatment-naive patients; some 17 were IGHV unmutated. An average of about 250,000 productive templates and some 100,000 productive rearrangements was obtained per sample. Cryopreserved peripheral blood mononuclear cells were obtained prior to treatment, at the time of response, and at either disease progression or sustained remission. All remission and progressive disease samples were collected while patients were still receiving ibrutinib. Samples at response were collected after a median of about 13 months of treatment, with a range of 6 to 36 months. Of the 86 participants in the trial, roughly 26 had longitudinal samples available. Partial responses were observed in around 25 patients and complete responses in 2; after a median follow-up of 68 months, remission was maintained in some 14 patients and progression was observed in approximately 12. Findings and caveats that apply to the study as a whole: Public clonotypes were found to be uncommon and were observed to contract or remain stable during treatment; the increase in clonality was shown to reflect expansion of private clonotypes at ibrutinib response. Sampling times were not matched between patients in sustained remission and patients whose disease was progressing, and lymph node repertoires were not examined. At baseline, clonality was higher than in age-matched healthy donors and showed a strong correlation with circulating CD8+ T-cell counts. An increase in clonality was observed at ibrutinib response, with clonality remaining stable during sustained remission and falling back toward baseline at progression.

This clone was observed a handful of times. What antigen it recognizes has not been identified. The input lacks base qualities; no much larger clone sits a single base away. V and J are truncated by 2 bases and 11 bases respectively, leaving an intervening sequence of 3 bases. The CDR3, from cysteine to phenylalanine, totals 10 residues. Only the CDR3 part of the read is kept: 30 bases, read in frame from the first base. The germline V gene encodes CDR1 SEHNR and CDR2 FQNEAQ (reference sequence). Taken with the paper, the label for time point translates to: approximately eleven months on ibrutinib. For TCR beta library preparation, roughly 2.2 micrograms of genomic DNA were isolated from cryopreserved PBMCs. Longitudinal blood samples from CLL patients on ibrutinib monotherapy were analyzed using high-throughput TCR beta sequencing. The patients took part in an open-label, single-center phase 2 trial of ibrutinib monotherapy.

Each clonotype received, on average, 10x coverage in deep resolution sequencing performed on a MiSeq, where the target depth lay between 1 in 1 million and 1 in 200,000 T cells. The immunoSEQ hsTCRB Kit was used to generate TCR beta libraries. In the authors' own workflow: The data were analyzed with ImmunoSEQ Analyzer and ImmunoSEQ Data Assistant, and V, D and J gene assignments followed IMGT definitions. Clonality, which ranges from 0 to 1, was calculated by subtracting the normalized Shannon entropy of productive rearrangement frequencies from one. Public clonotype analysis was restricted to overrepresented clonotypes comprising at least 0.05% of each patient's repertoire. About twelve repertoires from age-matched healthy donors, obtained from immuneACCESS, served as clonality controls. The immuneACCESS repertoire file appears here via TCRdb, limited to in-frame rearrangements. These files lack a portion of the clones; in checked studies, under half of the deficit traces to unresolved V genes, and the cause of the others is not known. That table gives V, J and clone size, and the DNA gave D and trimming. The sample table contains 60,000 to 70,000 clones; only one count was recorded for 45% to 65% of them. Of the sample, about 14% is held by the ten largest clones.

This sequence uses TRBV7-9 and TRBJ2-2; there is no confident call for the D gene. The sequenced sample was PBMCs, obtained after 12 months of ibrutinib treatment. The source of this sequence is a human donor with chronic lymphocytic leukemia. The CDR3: CASSLSELFF. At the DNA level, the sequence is TGTGCCAGCAGCTTATCTGAGCTGTTTTTT.